This entry lists 20 T cell receptor beta chains sequenced from one sample in a study of T cell responses to AZD1222 COVID-19 vaccine. The repertoire was sequenced with immunoSEQ multiplex PCR; TCRdb's copy has only in-frame clones and lacks some. The sample consists of 100,000 to 120,000 clones, roughly 89% of them appearing once. The sample consisted of peripheral blood, taken 28 days after the second AZD1222 dose. The source of these receptors is an adult who received the AZD1222 COVID-19 vaccine.

Turning to this clone: Other DNA sequences within the sample encode an identical CDR3. V and J are TRBV6-5 and TRBJ2-5, with no clear D. Germline loops: CDR1 MNHEY, CDR2 SVGAGI. V was clipped by 0 bases and J by 5 bases, with 7 bases between them. CDR3 length equals 13 residues. CDR3: CASSYSRVETQYF. The CDR3 nucleotides read TGTGCCAGCAGTTACTCAAGGGTCGAGACCCAGTACTTC.

This chain connects TRBV27 to TRBJ2-7, with 7 bases fitting TRBD2. Germline trimming cut 0 bases from V and 5 bases from J; bases unmatched to any gene: 7. Germline V gives CDR1 MNHEY, CDR2 SMNVEV (reference sequence). The CDR3 is made up of 15 amino acids. The CDR3 here is CASSLSGPGRDEQYF. The CDR3 DNA follows: TGTGCCAGCAGTTTATCCGGCCCAGGGAGGGACGAGCAGTACTTC.

The chain employs TRBV27 and TRBJ2-1; D is perhaps TRBD1 (6 bases). Germline lookup yields CDR1 MNHEY and CDR2 SMNVEV (reference sequence). The CDR3 runs to 15 residues. V was pared by 5 bases and J by 3 bases, with 14 bases between. CDR3 in DNA: TGTGCCAGCAGTGCACTCCTACAGGGCTACAATGAGCAGTTCTTC. Translating gives CASSALLQGYNEQFF.

The chain recombines TRBV7-3 with TRBJ1-1; D is ambiguous. CDR3 size: 13 residues. V lost 0 bases and J lost 4, with 6 bases in between. CDR1 SGHTA and CDR2 FQGTGA come from the germline V gene. CDR3 sequence: CASSLTAGTEAFF. The CDR3 coding sequence is TGTGCCAGCAGCTTAACAGCTGGCACTGAAGCTTTCTTT. The complete variable domain, with remaining parts taken from reference TRBV7-3 and TRBJ1-1, reads GAGVSQTPSNKVTEKGKYVELRCDPISGHTALYWYRQSLGQGPEFLIYFQGTGAADDSGLPNDRFFAVRPEGSVSTLKIQRTERGDSAVYLCASSLTAGTEAFFGQGTRLTVV.

The chain carries TRBV6-2 or TRBV6-3 and TRBJ2-4, with 13 positions matching TRBD2. J gave up 0 bases and V 3 bases, and 8 bases lay outside the gene matches. This CDR3 contains 19 residues. Looked up from germline, CDR1 is MNHEY and CDR2 is SVGEGT. CDR3 in amino acids: CASSYPTSGRFEAKNIQYF. In DNA, the CDR3 is TGTGCCAGCAGTTATCCGACTAGCGGGAGGTTTGAAGCCAAAAACATTCAGTACTTC.

V is TRBV19 and J is TRBJ1-2; no firm D call. Trimming took off 9 bases at V and 4 bases at J, with 18 bases between the two ends. The CDR3 runs 14 residues. Germline V gives CDR1 LNHDA, CDR2 SQIVND (reference sequence). The CDR3, as DNA: TGTGCCAGCCGACCCCTTGGGAGAGGCTATGGCTACACCTTC. Its translation is CASRPLGRGYGYTF.

The chain carries TRBV29-1 and TRBJ2-3; D possibly matches TRBD1 or TRBD2 (5 bases each). There are 15 residues in the CDR3. The V end was cut by 7 bases, the J end by 3 bases, with 20 bases between. Germline-derived CDR1 and CDR2 are SQVTM and ANQGSEA. In nucleotides, the CDR3 is TGCAGCGCAGTGAGGGACGGGTTTAGTACAGATACGCAGTATTTT. Translation: CSAVRDGFSTDTQYF.

In DNA form, the CDR3 reads TGTGCCACCAGGGACGACACAGATACGCAGTATTTT. Its protein is CATRDDTDTQYF. V gene TRBV24-1 combines with J gene TRBJ2-3, with no clear D. Trimming left V 7 bases short and J 2 bases short, with 6 bases between. The CDR3 runs 12 residues. Germline V gene lookup returns CDR1 KGHDR and CDR2 SFDVKD.

V is TRBV4-3 and J is TRBJ1-2; D possibly corresponds to TRBD1 (5 bases). The CDR3 contains 15 residues. CDR1 is LGHNA, CDR2 YSLEER, per germline. Trimming removed 2 bases at V and 1 base at J, with 11 bases between. The DNA of the CDR3 is TGCGCCAGCAGCCAACAAGACAGACATAACTATGGCTACACCTTC. Translating gives CASSQQDRHNYGYTF.

The chain is built from TRBV6-2 or TRBV6-3 and TRBJ2-7; D not resolved. Trimming cost V 3 bases and J 1 base, with 4 bases left between them. Germline CDR1 MNHEY, CDR2 SVGEGT. This CDR3 region has 12 residues. The CDR3 DNA sequence: TGTGCCAGCAGTTATGAATCCTACGAGCAGTACTTC. Amino acid sequence: CASSYESYEQYF.

The J gene is TRBJ2-7, the V gene TRBV6-5; 7 positions agree with TRBD2. Unmatched junction bases numbered 10, after V lost 7 bases and J lost 4 bases. The CDR3 sequence is 14 residues long. Germline CDR1 reads MNHEY; CDR2 reads SVGAGI. CDR3 in amino acids: CASTSRGGQYEQYF. The CDR3, as DNA: TGTGCCAGCACCTCACGGGGAGGGCAGTACGAGCAGTACTTC.

This sequence joins TRBV6-4 and TRBJ2-1; the D gene is possibly TRBD2 (5 bases). The germline gives CDR1 MRHNA, CDR2 SNTAGT. CDR3 length: 14 amino acids. Between the trimmed V and J ends, which lost 5 bases and 5 bases, there was a span of 13 bases. The CDR3 DNA reads as TGTGCCAGCAGTCTAACTAGGGAGAACAATGAGCAGTTCTTC. It yields the protein CASSLTRENNEQFF.

The J gene is TRBJ2-5, the V gene TRBV28, with D perhaps given as TRBD1 or TRBD2 (5 bases each). The CDR3 is 15 amino acids. Trimming removed 2 bases at V and 2 bases at J, with 12 bases between. Germline CDR1 reads MDHEN; CDR2 reads SYDVKM. The CDR3 protein is CASSLHGANQETQYF. CDR3 DNA sequence: TGTGCCAGCAGTTTACACGGGGCCAATCAAGAGACCCAGTACTTC.

The V and J genes are TRBV28 and TRBJ2-5; the D gene is possibly TRBD2 (7 bases). The CDR3 spans 18 residues. Trimming took 4 bases from V and 5 from J, leaving 26 bases between them. Germline lookup yields CDR1 MDHEN and CDR2 SYDVKM. CDR3 sequence: CASSSMGGRKARRETQYF. The CDR3 DNA follows: TGTGCCAGCAGTTCCATGGGGGGGCGAAAAGCCAGGAGGGAGACCCAGTACTTC.

V and J are TRBV6-1 and TRBJ2-6; D may be TRBD2 (5 bases). Germline V gene sequence: CDR1 MNHNS, CDR2 SASEGT. The CDR3 is 18 amino acids. V lost 2 bases and J 0 bases, leaving 14 bases between the germline ends. CDR3 region: CASSESWTGLSGANVLTF. CDR3 nucleotides: TGTGCCAGCAGTGAAAGCTGGACTGGACTCTCTGGGGCCAACGTCCTGACTTTC.

The V gene is TRBV10-1, the J gene TRBJ1-6, with 8 bases lining up with TRBD1. Germline V gene lookup returns CDR1 WNHNN and CDR2 SYGVQD (reference sequence). The V and J ends lost 10 bases and 7 bases, in that order; junction bases with no gene match: 6. The CDR3 sequence is 13 residues long. The DNA for the CDR3 is TGCGCCACCCCCGACAGGGGAAATTCACCCCTCCACTTT. It specifies CATPDRGNSPLHF.

The chain carries TRBV7-2 and TRBJ2-3; 8 positions agree with TRBD2. With 5 bases clipped from V and 6 bases from J, the junction kept 10 bases outside the gene matches. Germline lookup yields CDR1 SGHTA and CDR2 FQGNSA. The CDR3 runs to 15 residues. Here the CDR3 reads CASSLPSSGWDTQYF. CDR3 coding DNA: TGTGCCAGCAGCCTCCCCTCTAGCGGGTGGGATACGCAGTATTTT.

There are a few counts of this clone. Other DNA sequences in the same sample also yield this CDR3. J is TRBJ2-2 and V is TRBV28, with 10 bases fitting TRBD2. This CDR3 is 16 amino acids long. V dropped 2 bases and J dropped 2; count of bases not matched to a gene: 2. Germline loops: CDR1 MDHEN, CDR2 SYDVKM. CDR3 in amino acids: CASSLRTSGNTGELFF. DNA for the CDR3: TGTGCCAGCAGTTTAAGGACTAGCGGAAACACCGGGGAGCTGTTTTTT.

The CDR3 sequence: CASSLGFGYYNEQFF. CDR3 bases: TGTGCCAGCAGCTTAGGCTTTGGGTACTACAATGAGCAGTTCTTC. The genes are TRBV11-3 and TRBJ2-1; the D is unclear. The CDR3 extends over 15 amino acids. The germline V gene encodes CDR1 SGHNT and CDR2 YENEEA. Trimming cost V 1 base and J 3 bases, with 10 bases left between them.

This clone was counted a few times. The CDR3 bases are TGTGCCACCAGATGGGGCAGGGGCAATCAGCCCCAGCATTTT. Amino acids: CATRWGRGNQPQHF. The chain uses TRBV15 and TRBJ1-5; possibly TRBD1 for D (5 bases). CDR3 length: 14 amino acids. The V end lost 6 bases, the J end lost 2 bases, and 11 bases lay between the germline ends. CDR1 is LNHNV and CDR2 is YYDKDF in the germline V gene (reference sequence).